This record covers a single T cell receptor beta chain. What it binds is not known. This sample was included in a study of T cells in Graves' hyperthyroidism and ophthalmopathy. The CDR3 extends over 16 amino acids. Germline CDR1 is SGHDN and CDR2 is FVKESK. The V end was cut by 1 base, the J end by 7 bases, with 16 bases between. Findings of the study overall: Most expanded thyroid clonotypes above 0.001 recurred in blood.

TCR beta CDR3 regions were amplified from RNA. The HTBI set primed first-round TCR CDR3 RT-PCR. Each CDR3 protein is one row after TCRdb ran MiXCR on the multiplex PCR reads. The sample lists fewer than 450,000 distinct CDR3 sequences, 17% occurring once. Patients aged 18 to 65 had newly diagnosed hyperthyroidism of under 2 months' duration. Thyroid ultrasound and orbital computed tomography, with clinical symptoms and serum thyroxine and TRAb, informed diagnoses. Blood sampling occurred at first hyperthyroidism diagnosis, ahead of any ophthalmopathy symptoms. The TCR originated in a woman aged 30 to 39 with Graves' hyperthyroidism that later progressed to Graves' ophthalmopathy. The chain is built from TRBV14 and TRBJ1-4, with D possibly matching TRBD1 (6 bases). The sample taken for sequencing was blood. CDR3 protein: CASSQVGGGRTEKLFF. In nucleotides, the CDR3 is TGTGCCAGCAGCCAAGTCGGCGGGGGGCGAACTGAAAAACTGTTTTTT.